The clone carrying this TCR beta chain was seen at least ten times. Antigen unknown. 5'RACE template switching added a universal primer site and UMIs to TCR cDNA. One entry per CDR3 protein results from TCRdb running MiXCR on the 5' RACE reads. The data hold roughly 150,000 distinct CDR3 sequences, with roughly 8% observed a single time. The data belong to a study of T cells after yellow fever vaccination. Study in general: Preparation used SMART-Seq v4 Ultra Low Input for the low-cell-number fractions. Whole-study results and caveats: The secondary response peaked faster, at day 5 versus 15, but was weaker. The CD4 compartment and the CD8 compartment contained a small share of clonotypes in common.

The V gene lost 4 bases and the J gene lost 11 bases, with 16 bases spanning the gap. CDR1 is SGHRS and CDR2 is YFSETQ in the germline V gene. The CDR3 runs to 13 residues. The origin of this receptor is a man aged 30 to 45 who received the YFV17D yellow fever vaccine. The V call is TRBV5-1, the J call TRBJ2-1, with D possibly TRBD2 on 6 matching bases. Material: CD4+ T cells sorted from PBMCs, obtained 5 days after the yellow fever booster vaccination. The CDR3 DNA sequence: TGCGCCAGCAGCCCCGGCGGGAATGAGAAGCAGTTCTTC. Residues: CASSPGGNEKQFF.